Presented here are 9 T cell receptor beta chains from one specimen sequenced in a study of PD-1 blockade in classical Hodgkin lymphoma. This sample's time point: cycle 4 day 1 (C4D1), after around six weeks of nivolumab. Each of the patients experienced relapse following autologous stem cell transplantation, and their brentuximab vedotin exposure differed. TCRdb's copy holds only in-frame clones and misses some; the assay was immunoSEQ multiplex PCR. The sample consists of 85,000 to 90,000 clones, 90% of them appearing once. The sample here was peripheral blood mononuclear cells (PBMCs), taken before the fourth cycle of nivolumab. Receptor source: a human donor with classical Hodgkin lymphoma.

The chain employs TRBV6-5 and TRBJ2-7, with D possibly matching TRBD1 (5 bases). Germline CDR1 reads MNHEY; CDR2 reads SVGAGI. V was shortened by 5 bases and J by 3 bases, with 14 bases between the two germline ends. The CDR3 loop spans 14 amino acids. CDR3 sequence (DNA): TGTGCCAGCAGTAGTGGACAAGTAGTCTACGAGCAGTACTTC. Its translation: CASSSGQVVYEQYF.

In the case of this clone: The sample has other DNA sequences that encode this CDR3 too. This chain uses TRBV5-1 with TRBJ2-7, with 8 bases aligning to TRBD2. J lost 7 bases, V lost 1 base, and 10 bases had no gene match. CDR3 length: 15 amino acids. Germline V gene data show CDR1 as SGHRS and CDR2 as YFSETQ. CDR3 DNA sequence: TGCGCCAGCAGCTTGACGCTACAGGGCGGGGGGGAGCAGTACTTC. This codes for CASSLTLQGGGEQYF.

V usage is TRBV9 and J usage is TRBJ1-2; D ambiguous. The CDR3 is made up of 11 amino acids. Per the germline V gene, CDR1 is SGDLS and CDR2 is YYNGEE. V lost 7 bases and J 4 bases, leaving 8 bases between the germline ends. The CDR3 DNA sequence: TGTGCCAGCTCAGCAGCCTATGGCTACACCTTC. It codes for CASSAAYGYTF.

This clone has just a few counts. V usage is TRBV18 and J usage is TRBJ2-3, with TRBD1 matching 7 bases. Germline V gene sequence: CDR1 KGHSH, CDR2 LQKENI. The CDR3 contains 15 residues. Germline trimming cut 2 bases from V and 4 bases from J; bases unmatched to any gene: 6. Written as DNA, the CDR3 is TGTGCCAGCTCACCAAACCAGGGGGTGTCAGATACGCAGTATTTT. As protein: CASSPNQGVSDTQYF.

This clone was found once. The chain links TRBV7-9 to TRBJ1-5, with D perhaps TRBD1 (5 bases). The CDR3 has 14 amino acids. V lost 0 bases and J 3 bases, leaving 6 bases between the germline ends. The germline gives CDR1 SEHNR, CDR2 FQNEAQ (reference sequence). The CDR3 loop is CASSLAGTNQPQHF. CDR3 sequence (DNA): TGTGCCAGCAGCTTAGCCGGGACCAATCAGCCCCAGCATTTT.

A few counts support this clone. The chain joins TRBV18 to TRBJ2-3, with D perhaps TRBD1 or TRBD2 (5 bases each). This CDR3 has 16 amino acids. V lost 4 bases and J 2 bases, leaving 16 bases between the germline ends. CDR1 and CDR2 (germline): KGHSH, LQKENI. The CDR3 bases are TGTGCCAGCTCACGTGGGACGGCTGGGAACACAGATACGCAGTATTTT. The encoded protein is CASSRGTAGNTDTQYF.

The chain uses TRBV7-2 and TRBJ1-1; D is ambiguous. Germline V gene sequence: CDR1 SGHTA, CDR2 FQGNSA. This CDR3 is 16 amino acids long. V dropped 0 bases and J dropped 1 base, with 12 bases sitting between them. The CDR3 region has the DNA TGTGCCAGCAGCTTAGCCCCGGGCAGAGAGAACACTGAAGCTTTCTTT. Protein: CASSLAPGRENTEAFF.

The chain is built from TRBV7-2 and TRBJ1-5; D possibly corresponds to TRBD1 (5 bases). V was shortened by 2 bases and J by 4 bases, with 12 bases between the two germline ends. Germline CDR1 reads SGHTA; CDR2 reads FQGNSA. This CDR3 comprises 15 residues. The CDR3 DNA sequence: TGTGCCAGCAGCTTACCCAGGGAGCGGAATCAGCCCCAGCATTTT. Residues: CASSLPRERNQPQHF.

CDR3 region: CASSYSGGPPYEQYF. The DNA of the CDR3 is TGTGCCAGCAGTTACTCCGGCGGGCCCCCCTACGAGCAGTACTTC. The gene calls are TRBV6-5 and TRBJ2-7; tentative D call: TRBD2 (5 bases). CDR1 and CDR2 from the germline V gene are MNHEY and SVGAGI. The CDR3 contains 15 residues. V lost 0 bases, J lost 2 bases, and 11 bases lay in between.